This TCR beta chain was identified in a study of early T cells in non-severe SARS-CoV-2 infection. At the level of the study: The input, bulk RNA from unsorted whole blood, was sequenced, and chains were unpaired. Whole-study findings and limits: CD4 and private specificities were missed by VDJdb matching, which favored anti-spike CD8 responses.

Individual cDNA molecules were tagged with unique molecular identifiers. In TCRdb, the 5' RACE reads were re-called with MiXCR into one record per CDR3 protein. The sample contains 40,000 to 55,000 distinct CDR3 sequences, approximately 22% of which appear only once. This clonotype appeared a single time. Antigen unknown. CDR1 and CDR2 from the germline V gene are DFQATT and SNEGSKA (reference sequence). This CDR3 contains 13 residues. The junction had 8 bases not matched to a gene; V was cut back by 5 bases and J by 6 bases. The specimen was whole blood, collected at baseline. The chain has TRBV20-1 and TRBJ2-7; 9 bases fit TRBD2. The sequence was obtained from an adult who was a healthcare worker with PCR-confirmed SARS-CoV-2 infection or an uninfected control (not recorded which). The CDR3 here is CSADPAGGPEQYF. Written as DNA, the CDR3 is TGCAGTGCTGACCCTGCGGGGGGGCCCGAGCAGTACTTC.